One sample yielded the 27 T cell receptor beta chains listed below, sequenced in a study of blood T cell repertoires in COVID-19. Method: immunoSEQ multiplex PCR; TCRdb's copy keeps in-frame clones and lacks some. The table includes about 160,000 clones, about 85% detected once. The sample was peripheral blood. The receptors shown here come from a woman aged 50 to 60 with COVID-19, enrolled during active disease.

DNA for the CDR3: TGTGCCAGCAGTGAAGCGCGGGCATATAATTCACCCCTCCACTTT. It is translated as CASSEARAYNSPLHF. This rearrangement joins TRBV6-1 to TRBJ1-6; D is unresolved. V gave up 0 bases and J gave up 4 bases, with 7 bases separating them. The germline CDR1 and CDR2 sequences are MNHNS and SASEGT. This CDR3 comprises 15 residues.

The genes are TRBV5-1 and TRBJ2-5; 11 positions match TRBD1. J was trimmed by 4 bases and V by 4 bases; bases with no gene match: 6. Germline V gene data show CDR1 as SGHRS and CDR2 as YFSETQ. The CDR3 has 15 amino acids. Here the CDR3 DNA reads TGCGCCAGCAGCGGCTCCGGGACAGGGGGAGAGACCCAGTACTTC. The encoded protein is CASSGSGTGGETQYF.

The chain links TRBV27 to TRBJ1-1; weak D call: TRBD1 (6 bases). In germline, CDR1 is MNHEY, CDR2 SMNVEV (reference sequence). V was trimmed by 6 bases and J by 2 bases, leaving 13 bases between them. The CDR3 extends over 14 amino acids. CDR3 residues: CASSLIQGNTEAFF. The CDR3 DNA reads TGTGCCAGCAGCCTTATACAGGGCAACACTGAAGCTTTCTTT.

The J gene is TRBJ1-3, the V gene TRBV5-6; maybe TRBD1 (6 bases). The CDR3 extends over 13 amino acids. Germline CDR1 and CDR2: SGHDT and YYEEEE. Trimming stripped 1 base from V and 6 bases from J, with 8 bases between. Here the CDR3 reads CASSLTGTNTIYF. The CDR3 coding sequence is TGTGCCAGCAGCTTGACAGGGACAAACACCATATATTTT.

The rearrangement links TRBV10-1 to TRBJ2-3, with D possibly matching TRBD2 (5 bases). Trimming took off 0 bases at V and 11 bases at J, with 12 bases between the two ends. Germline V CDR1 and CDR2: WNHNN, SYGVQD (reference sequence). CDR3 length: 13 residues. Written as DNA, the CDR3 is TGCGCCAGCAGTGAGTCCACTAGTGGCCGGCAGTATTTT. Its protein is CASSESTSGRQYF.

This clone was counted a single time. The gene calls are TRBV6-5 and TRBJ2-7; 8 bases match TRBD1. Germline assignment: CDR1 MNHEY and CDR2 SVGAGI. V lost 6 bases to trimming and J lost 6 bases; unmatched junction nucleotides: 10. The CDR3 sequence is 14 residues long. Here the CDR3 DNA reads TGTGCCAGCAGCACCGGGACAGGAGTTTCCGAGCAGTACTTC. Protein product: CASSTGTGVSEQYF.

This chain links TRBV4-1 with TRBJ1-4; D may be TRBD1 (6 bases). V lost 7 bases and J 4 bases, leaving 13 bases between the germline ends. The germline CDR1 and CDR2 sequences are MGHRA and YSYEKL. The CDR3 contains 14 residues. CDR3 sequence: CASTLDRINEKLFF. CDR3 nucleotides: TGCGCCAGCACCCTAGACAGGATTAATGAAAAACTGTTTTTT.

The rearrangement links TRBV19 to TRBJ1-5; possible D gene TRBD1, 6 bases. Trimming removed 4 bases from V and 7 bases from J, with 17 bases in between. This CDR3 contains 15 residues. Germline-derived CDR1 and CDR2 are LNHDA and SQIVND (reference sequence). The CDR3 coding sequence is TGTGCCAGTAGTAATGACGGACAGATCGACCAGCCCCAGCATTTT. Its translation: CASSNDGQIDQPQHF.

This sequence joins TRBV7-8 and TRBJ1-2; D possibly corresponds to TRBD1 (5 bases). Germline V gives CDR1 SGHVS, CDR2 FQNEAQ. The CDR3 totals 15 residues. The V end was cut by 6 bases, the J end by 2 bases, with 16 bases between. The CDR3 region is CASRLGAGGNYGYTF. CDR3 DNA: TGTGCCAGCAGGCTAGGGGCAGGCGGAAACTATGGCTACACCTTC.

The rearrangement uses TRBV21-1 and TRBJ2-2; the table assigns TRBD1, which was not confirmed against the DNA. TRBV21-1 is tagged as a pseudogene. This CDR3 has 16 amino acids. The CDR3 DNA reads TGTGCCAGCAGCCCTTCGTGCAGGTCCTTCACCGGGGAGCTGTTTTTT. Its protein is CASSPSCRSFTGELFF.

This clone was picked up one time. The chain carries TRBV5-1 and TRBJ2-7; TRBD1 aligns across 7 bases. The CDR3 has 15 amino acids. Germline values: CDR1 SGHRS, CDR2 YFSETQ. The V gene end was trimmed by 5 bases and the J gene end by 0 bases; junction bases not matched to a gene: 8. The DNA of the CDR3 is TGCGCCAGCAGAGCCGGGACAGAAGCCTCCTACGAGCAGTACTTC. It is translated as CASRAGTEASYEQYF.

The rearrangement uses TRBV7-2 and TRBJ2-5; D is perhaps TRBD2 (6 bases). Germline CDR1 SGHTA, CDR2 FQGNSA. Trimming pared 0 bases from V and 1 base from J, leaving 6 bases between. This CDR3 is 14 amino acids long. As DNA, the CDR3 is TGTGCCAGCAGCTTAGCGGGGGGCCAAGAGACCCAGTACTTC. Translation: CASSLAGGQETQYF.

The CDR3 DNA reads as TGTGCCAGCAGCTTGGATTACAAGTTGTTTAATCAGCCCCAGCATTTT. Its translation: CASSLDYKLFNQPQHF. The chain combines TRBV5-4 with TRBJ1-5; D not certain. Germline CDR1 SGHNT, CDR2 YYREEE (reference sequence). Trimming left V 0 bases short and J 4 bases short, with 14 bases between. This CDR3 spans 16 amino acids.

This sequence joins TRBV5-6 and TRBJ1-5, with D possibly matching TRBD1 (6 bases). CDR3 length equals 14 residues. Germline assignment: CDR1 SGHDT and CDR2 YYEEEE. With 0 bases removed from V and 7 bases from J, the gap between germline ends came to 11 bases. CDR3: CASSLGQAHQPQHF. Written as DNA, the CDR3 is TGTGCCAGCAGCTTGGGACAGGCGCACCAGCCCCAGCATTTT.

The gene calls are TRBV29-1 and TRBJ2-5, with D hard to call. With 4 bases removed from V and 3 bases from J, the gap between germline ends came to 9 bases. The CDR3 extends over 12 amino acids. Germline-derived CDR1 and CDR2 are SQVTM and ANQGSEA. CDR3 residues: CSVALSEETQYF. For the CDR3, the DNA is TGCAGCGTTGCCCTTTCTGAAGAGACCCAGTACTTC.

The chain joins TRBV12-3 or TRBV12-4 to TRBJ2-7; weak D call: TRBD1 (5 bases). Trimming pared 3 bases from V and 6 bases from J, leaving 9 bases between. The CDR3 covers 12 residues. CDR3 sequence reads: CASSFDSLEQYF. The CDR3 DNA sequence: TGTGCCAGCAGTTTCGACAGCCTCGAGCAGTACTTC.

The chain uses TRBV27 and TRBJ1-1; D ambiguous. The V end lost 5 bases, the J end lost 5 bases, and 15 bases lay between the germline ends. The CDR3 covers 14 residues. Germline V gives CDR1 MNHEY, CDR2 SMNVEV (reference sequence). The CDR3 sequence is CASSLRGSGTEAFF. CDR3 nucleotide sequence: TGTGCCAGCAGTCTCCGGGGTTCCGGGACTGAAGCTTTCTTT.

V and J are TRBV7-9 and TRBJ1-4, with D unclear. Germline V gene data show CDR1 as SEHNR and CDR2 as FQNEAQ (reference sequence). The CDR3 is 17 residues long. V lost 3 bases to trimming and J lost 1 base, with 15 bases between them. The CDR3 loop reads CASSFLPGLRTNEKLFF. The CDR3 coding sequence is TGTGCCAGCAGCTTCCTCCCCGGACTGAGAACTAATGAAAAACTGTTTTTT.

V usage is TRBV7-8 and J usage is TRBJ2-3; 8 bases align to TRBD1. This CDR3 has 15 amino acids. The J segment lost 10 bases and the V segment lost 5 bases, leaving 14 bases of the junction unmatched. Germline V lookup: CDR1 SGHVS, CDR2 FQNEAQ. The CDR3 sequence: CASSQPDRGAGAQYF. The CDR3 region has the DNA TGTGCCAGCAGCCAGCCAGACAGGGGCGCCGGCGCGCAGTATTTT.

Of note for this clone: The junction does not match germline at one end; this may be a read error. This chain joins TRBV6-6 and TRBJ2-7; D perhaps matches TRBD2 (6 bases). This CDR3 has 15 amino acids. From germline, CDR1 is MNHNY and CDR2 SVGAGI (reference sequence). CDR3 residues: CASNYGTGDPYEQYF. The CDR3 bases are TGTGCCAGCAATTACGGGACGGGGGATCCCTACGAGCAGTACTTC.

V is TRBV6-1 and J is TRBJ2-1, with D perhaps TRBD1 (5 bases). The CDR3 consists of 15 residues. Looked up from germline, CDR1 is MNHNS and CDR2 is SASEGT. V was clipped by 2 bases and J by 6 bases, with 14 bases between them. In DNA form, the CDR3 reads TGTGCCAGCAGTGAACAGGGATTTAAACTCAATGAGCAGTTCTTC. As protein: CASSEQGFKLNEQFF.

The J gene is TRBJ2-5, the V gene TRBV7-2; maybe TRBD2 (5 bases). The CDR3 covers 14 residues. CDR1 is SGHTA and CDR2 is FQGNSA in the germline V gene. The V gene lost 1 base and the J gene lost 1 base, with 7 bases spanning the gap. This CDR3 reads CASSLESGQETQYF. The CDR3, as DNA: TGTGCCAGCAGCTTAGAAAGCGGCCAAGAGACCCAGTACTTC.

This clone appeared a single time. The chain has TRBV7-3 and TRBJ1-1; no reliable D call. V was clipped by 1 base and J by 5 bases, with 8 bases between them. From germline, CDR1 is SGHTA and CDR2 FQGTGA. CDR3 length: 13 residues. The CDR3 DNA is TGTGCCAGCAGCTTAAGTGGCTGGACTGAAGCTTTCTTT. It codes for CASSLSGWTEAFF.

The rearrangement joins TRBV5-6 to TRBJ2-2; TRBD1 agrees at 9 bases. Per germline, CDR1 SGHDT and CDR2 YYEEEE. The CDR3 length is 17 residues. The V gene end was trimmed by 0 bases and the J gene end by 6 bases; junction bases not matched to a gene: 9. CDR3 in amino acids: CASSLAPGTGFAGELFF. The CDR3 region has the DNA TGTGCCAGCAGCTTGGCCCCCGGGACAGGGTTCGCCGGGGAGCTGTTTTTT.

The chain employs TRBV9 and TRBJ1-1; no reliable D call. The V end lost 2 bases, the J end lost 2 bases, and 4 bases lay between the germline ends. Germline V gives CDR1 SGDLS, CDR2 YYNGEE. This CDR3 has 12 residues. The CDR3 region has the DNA TGTGCCAGCAGCGTCAGTAACACTGAAGCTTTCTTT. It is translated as CASSVSNTEAFF.

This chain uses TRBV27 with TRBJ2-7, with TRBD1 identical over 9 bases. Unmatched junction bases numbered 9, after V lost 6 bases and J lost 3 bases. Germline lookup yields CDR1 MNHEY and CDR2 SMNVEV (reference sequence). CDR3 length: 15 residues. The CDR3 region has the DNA TGTGCCAGCAGCCTCGAGGGGACAGGGTACTACGAGCAGTACTTC. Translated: CASSLEGTGYYEQYF.

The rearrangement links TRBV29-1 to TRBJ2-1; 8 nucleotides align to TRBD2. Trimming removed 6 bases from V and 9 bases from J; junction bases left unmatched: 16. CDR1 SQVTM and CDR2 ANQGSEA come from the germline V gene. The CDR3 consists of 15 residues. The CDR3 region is CSVYLASGSLSEQFF. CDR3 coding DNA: TGCAGCGTGTATCTGGCTAGCGGGTCTCTATCTGAGCAGTTCTTC.